The clone carrying this TCR beta chain was found once. Its antigen is not known. Relative to the germline gene, one junction end is altered; a read error may explain this. Use of 60 Vbeta and 13 Jbeta primers characterized the PCR. Repertoires were generated with immunoSEQ multiplex PCR, while TCRdb's copy carries only in-frame clones and drops some. Altogether roughly 160,000 clones are present, around 80% being singletons, with the ten largest covering roughly 5%. Germline V lookup: CDR1 SEHNR, CDR2 FQNEAQ (reference sequence). The CDR3 length is 16 residues. This sample was included in a study of cytomegalovirus exposure and HLA in healthy donors. Notes on the study in general: A later analysis showed TCR association rates differing by HLA locus, peaking at DRB1 and lowest at HLA-C. Among TCR sequences, most were rare, though some public TCRs appeared in many donors.

The rearrangement joins TRBV7-9 to TRBJ2-2; TRBD1 matches 8 bases. The receptor's source is a man between 25 and 39 years old in good health and CMV-seronegative. The source material was PBMCs. DNA of the CDR3: TGTTCCAGCAGTTCGCCGGGACAGGCGAACACCGGGGAGCTGTTTTTT. It translates to CSSSSPGQANTGELFF.